The next 13 T cell receptor beta chains were all read from a single sample in a study of OX40 agonist ivuxolimab in advanced cancers. The receptor library was made with the immunoSEQ multiplex PCR assay. Drawn from immuneACCESS, this table holds only the in-frame rearrangements with V and J called that TCRdb kept. Clones are partly lost; checked studies trace under half to an unresolved V gene and leave the rest unexplained. Here the sample has approximately 62,000 clones; roughly 90% occur a single time. The ten largest clones capture about 5% of the sample. The source was CD4+ or CD8+ T cells sorted from blood, collected in a trial of the OX40 agonist ivuxolimab. The source is an adult with an advanced solid tumor such as melanoma, head and neck, liver or kidney cancer.

V usage is TRBV7-9 and J usage is TRBJ2-1; TRBD2 agrees at 10 bases. Germline trimming cut 4 bases from V and 0 bases from J; bases unmatched to any gene: 12. This CDR3 comprises 19 residues. Germline CDR1 is SEHNR and CDR2 is FQNEAQ (reference sequence). CDR3: CASSSPPSGGLSSYNEQFF. Here the CDR3 DNA reads TGTGCCAGCAGCTCACCGCCTAGCGGGGGCCTGAGCTCCTACAATGAGCAGTTCTTC.

A single count supports this clone. The chain links TRBV6-6 to TRBJ1-4; D is possibly TRBD1 (6 bases). CDR1 MNHNY and CDR2 SVGAGI come from the germline V gene (reference sequence). CDR3 size: 15 residues. V lost 3 bases and J lost 4, with 12 bases in between. The CDR3 spells CASSYVKGDNEKLFF. CDR3 nucleotides: TGTGCCAGCAGTTATGTAAAGGGGGATAATGAAAAACTGTTTTTT.

The table lists this clone with a count of one. V gene TRBV7-2 combines with J gene TRBJ2-6, with D hard to call. This CDR3 has 13 residues. V lost 0 bases to trimming and J lost 3 bases, with 0 bases between them. Germline lookup yields CDR1 SGHTA and CDR2 FQGNSA. The CDR3 bases are TGTGCCAGCAGCTTAGCTGGGGCCAACGTCCTGACTTTC. The encoded protein is CASSLAGANVLTF.

Regarding this clone: This CDR3 is also generated by other DNA sequences in the sample. The J gene is TRBJ1-1, the V gene TRBV7-6, with D unclear. V was pared by 4 bases and J by 2 bases, with 14 bases between. Germline V gene sequence: CDR1 SGHVS, CDR2 FNYEAQ. This CDR3 comprises 15 residues. The CDR3: CASSSISPENTEAFF. The CDR3 region has the DNA TGTGCCAGCAGCTCAATTAGCCCCGAAAACACTGAAGCTTTCTTT.

The chain links TRBV6-1 to TRBJ1-1; D not resolved. V was cut by 6 bases and J by 1 base, with 6 bases left in between. The CDR3 length is 12 residues. CDR1 and CDR2 from the germline V gene are MNHNS and SASEGT. The CDR3 reads CASRGSNTEAFF. CDR3 in DNA: TGTGCCAGCAGGGGGTCGAACACTGAAGCTTTCTTT.

Concerning this clone itself: One end of the junction does not line up with germline, which may come from a read error. V usage is TRBV28 and J usage is TRBJ2-3; 7 bases map to TRBD2. There are 18 residues in the CDR3. Germline V gene data show CDR1 as MDHEN and CDR2 as SYDVKM. The CDR3: CASSPLFTGGRSIDTQYF. The CDR3 coding sequence is TGTGCCAGCAGTCCCCTCTTTACGGGCGGGAGAAGCATAGATACGCAGTATTTT. The whole variable domain, remainder taken from reference TRBV28 and TRBJ2-3, is DVKVTQSSRYLVKRTGEKVFLECVQDMDHENMFWYRQDPGLGLRLIYFSYDVKMKEKGDIPEGYSVSREKKERFSLILESASTNQTSMYLCASSPLFTGGRSIDTQYFGPGTRLTVL.

V gene TRBV7-3 combines with J gene TRBJ2-3; the match to TRBD2 covers 7 bases. V trimming: 2 bases; J trimming: 8 bases; junction bases outside the gene matches: 7. In germline, CDR1 is SGHTA, CDR2 FQGTGA. The CDR3 is made up of 14 amino acids. The CDR3 here is CASSLVAGEVTQYF. The DNA of the CDR3 is TGTGCCAGCAGCTTAGTTGCGGGAGAGGTTACGCAGTATTTT. Supplemented by reference TRBV7-3 and TRBJ2-3, the full variable domain reads GAGVSQTPSNKVTEKGKYVELRCDPISGHTALYWYRQSLGQGPEFLIYFQGTGAADDSGLPNDRFFAVRPEGSVSTLKIQRTERGDSAVYLCASSLVAGEVTQYFGPGTRLTVL.

The rearrangement links TRBV11-2 to TRBJ1-1; no reliable D call. The CDR3 has 12 amino acids. Trimming took 4 bases from V and 3 from J, leaving 6 bases between them. The germline gives CDR1 SGHAT, CDR2 FQNNGV. CDR3 residues: CASSSQDTEAFF. In DNA, the CDR3 is TGTGCCAGCAGCTCCCAAGACACTGAAGCTTTCTTT.

This chain links TRBV7-8 with TRBJ2-1, with 9 bases fitting TRBD2. The length of the CDR3 is 15 residues. The germline V gene encodes CDR1 SGHVS and CDR2 FQNEAQ. Germline trimming cut 4 bases from V and 8 bases from J; bases unmatched to any gene: 9. The CDR3 DNA reads as TGTGCCAGCAGCTCCAAGCGGGGGGCCGCCGATGAGCAGTTCTTC. Translated: CASSSKRGAADEQFF.

CDR3 amino acids: CASSYRDGSYGYTF. For the CDR3, the DNA is TGTGCCAGCAGCTACCGGGACGGATCCTATGGCTACACCTTC. This chain uses TRBV5-4 with TRBJ1-2, with D tentatively TRBD1 (5 bases). The V gene lost 3 bases and the J gene lost 4 bases, with 13 bases spanning the gap. This CDR3 has 14 residues. Germline-derived CDR1 and CDR2 are SGHNT and YYREEE (reference sequence).

The J gene is TRBJ1-1, the V gene TRBV19, with 9 nucleotides matching TRBD1. Germline trimming cut 5 bases from V and 4 bases from J; bases unmatched to any gene: 5. The CDR3 contains 14 residues. The germline V gene has CDR1 LNHDA and CDR2 SQIVND (reference sequence). The CDR3 sequence: CASSYLQGATEAFF. As DNA, the CDR3 is TGTGCCAGTAGTTACTTACAGGGGGCCACTGAAGCTTTCTTT.

The chain uses TRBV7-2 and TRBJ1-2; 7 bases map to TRBD1. This CDR3 has 14 residues. J was trimmed by 8 bases and V by 1 base; bases with no gene match: 7. Germline V gene sequence: CDR1 SGHTA, CDR2 FQGNSA. In DNA form, the CDR3 reads TGTGCCAGCAGCTTAGACGGACCAGGGGGGGGCTACACCTTC. Its protein is CASSLDGPGGGYTF.

This clone is a singleton in its sample. This chain joins TRBV5-6 and TRBJ1-4; 8 bases line up with TRBD1. This CDR3 comprises 14 residues. V lost 4 bases, J lost 11 bases, and 10 bases stayed unmatched. Per germline, CDR1 SGHDT and CDR2 YYEEEE. In DNA form, the CDR3 reads TGTGCCAGCAGCGAGGACAGGGTTAGCTCGAAACTGTTTTTT. This translates into CASSEDRVSSKLFF.